The T cell receptor beta chain described here comes from a study of control samples from healthy donors and cancer patients. Sequencing was performed with immunoSEQ multiplex PCR; in TCRdb, only in-frame clones are kept and a portion is missing. This table has around 190,000 clones, over 85% appearing once. This CDR3 contains 15 residues. After removal of 2 bases from V and 6 bases from J, the junction contained 7 bases not matched to a gene. CDR1 and CDR2 from the germline V gene are SGHNT and YYREEE (reference sequence). The specimen was blood. The J gene is TRBJ2-4, the V gene TRBV5-4; 8 bases line up with TRBD1. This receptor was taken from a man between 25 and 39 years old in good health. The CDR3 bases are TGTGCCAGCAGCTTTCCAGGGGGCAGTGGAAACATTCAGTACTTC. Encoded protein: CASSFPGGSGNIQYF.